The clone carrying this T cell receptor beta chain was detected only a few times. Antigen specificity is unknown. The sample originates from a study of T cells in localized non-small cell lung cancer. Whole-study results and caveats: There was higher T cell clonality in uninvolved adjacent lung than in tumor, and it was highest there. Prolonged overall survival went with higher T cell density in the blood. Owing to sequencing of a solitary tumor region, heterogeneity cannot be discounted. Out of the top 100 tumor clones, a median approximately 57 were seen in adjacent lung.

The protocol was immunoSEQ multiplex PCR, while the TCRdb copy is restricted to in-frame clones and leaves out a portion. The sample yields approximately 54,000 clones, about four fifths seen once. Deletions cut 3 bases from V and 2 bases from J, with 10 bases between. CDR1 is LNHDA, CDR2 SQIVND, per germline (reference sequence). The CDR3 runs to 14 residues. The chain employs TRBV19 and TRBJ1-1; tentative D call: TRBD1 (6 bases). The sequence was collected from an older female donor with stage II squamous cell lung carcinoma. Here the sequenced sample was peripheral blood, taken before any cancer treatment. The CDR3 sequence is CASSIGGGNTEAFF. In nucleotides, the CDR3 is TGTGCCAGTAGTATCGGCGGGGGCAACACTGAAGCTTTCTTT.